This T cell receptor (beta chain) was sequenced during a study of metastatic and nonmetastatic thyroid tumors. Study-level information: For malignant and benign thyroid patients, tumor or nodule tissue and blood were the sources whose repertoires were compared. Study-wide results and limits: Reportedly, malignant thyroid tumors had significantly higher TCR beta diversity than benign nodules, in blood and tumor.

Remarks on this clone: Antigen unknown.

In the original workflow: For papillary thyroid cancer, a distant-metastasis classifier was constructed from CDR3 differences observed across clinicopathological groups. TCRdb re-called clones via MiXCR from the PCR reads. The V and J calls follow TCRdb's processing rather than the paper's. The sample lists around 30,000 clones, about 20% occurring once. All patients were treatment-naive before thyroid surgery. From germline, CDR1 is MNHEY and CDR2 SVGEGT. The CDR3 spans 15 residues. Trimming removed 8 bases from V and 2 bases from J, with 17 bases in between. Sequenced material: blood. This chain uses TRBV6-2 or TRBV6-3 with TRBJ2-3; D might be TRBD1 (5 bases). The receptor was derived from a female donor with papillary thyroid cancer or a benign thyroid nodule (not recorded which). Some clones in this sample may be carry-over from other donors' samples. CDR3: CASGPGIQDTDTQYF. The DNA of the CDR3 is TGTGCCAGCGGCCCGGGTATACAGGACACAGATACGCAGTATTTT.